The sequence of this T cell receptor (beta chain) was determined in a study of T-cell reconstitution after alpha-beta-depleted transplantation in children. Between the trimmed V and J ends, which lost 2 bases and 7 bases, there was a span of 18 bases. The CDR3 loop spans 16 amino acids. CDR1 and CDR2 from the germline V gene are SGHVS and FQNEAQ. This sample's TCRbeta library carried unique molecular identifier barcodes. TCRdb re-derived calls from the PCR reads in MiXCR, one entry per CDR3 protein. The data show around 700,000 distinct CDR3 sequences, around 13% seen once. In regard to this clonotype: Antigen: not known.

Study observations and caveats: Where some patients showed high TCRbeta diversity at day 60, it came from recipient T cells and thymic progenitors that had survived. The main origin of T-cell counts and diversity one year after transplant was newly produced T cells. Several hundred expanded graft clones reportedly supplied alpha-beta T cells about two months after transplant.

The source is a girl aged 2 to 9 with congenital amegakaryocytic thrombocytopenia, due to receive a stem cell transplant. Source: PBMCs, taken before TCRalphabeta/CD19-depleted stem cell transplant. The chain combines TRBV7-8 with TRBJ2-1; D uncertain. The CDR3 sequence is CASSLISGLLKNEQFF. As DNA, the CDR3 is TGTGCCAGCAGCTTAATATCTGGTTTGCTTAAGAATGAGCAGTTCTTC.